The next 24 T cell receptor beta chains were all read from a single sample in a study of T cell responses to AZD1222 COVID-19 vaccine. Clones were sequenced by immunoSEQ multiplex PCR, and TCRdb holds only the in-frame ones, with some missing. The profile shows some 170,000 clones, more than 80% of them singletons. This specimen was peripheral blood, taken 28 days after the second dose of the MenACWY control vaccine. All receptors derive from an adult who received the MenACWY meningococcal vaccine as a control.

The chain has TRBV15 and TRBJ2-1; 11 bases agree with TRBD2. Germline values: CDR1 LNHNV, CDR2 YYDKDF (reference sequence). The CDR3 is 16 residues long. Trimming at V came to 0 bases and at J to 7 bases, leaving 5 bases not matched to a gene. This CDR3 reads CATSRDRLAGTNEQFF. The CDR3, as DNA: TGTGCCACCAGCAGAGATAGACTAGCGGGAACAAATGAGCAGTTCTTC.

V and J are TRBV24-1 and TRBJ1-1; TRBD1 matches at 7 bases. This CDR3 contains 13 residues. Germline CDR1 is KGHDR and CDR2 is SFDVKD. V shed 2 bases, J shed 4 bases, and the junction held 0 bases outside the gene matches. In DNA, the CDR3 is TGTGCCACCAGTGATTCAGGGGGCACTGAAGCTTTCTTT. It yields the protein CATSDSGGTEAFF.

J is TRBJ1-1 and V is TRBV7-2; D not certain. Deletions cut 1 base from V and 0 bases from J, with 6 bases between. The germline V gene has CDR1 SGHTA and CDR2 FQGNSA. The CDR3 sequence is 14 residues long. CDR3 bases: TGTGCCAGCAGCTTAGTGGTGTTGAACACTGAAGCTTTCTTT. Translating it yields CASSLVVLNTEAFF.

The genes are TRBV25-1 and TRBJ2-1, with 7 nucleotides matching TRBD1. Germline trimming cut 4 bases from V and 10 bases from J; bases unmatched to any gene: 7. The CDR3 covers 13 residues. CDR1 is MGHDK and CDR2 is SYGVNS in the germline V gene. CDR3 bases: TGTGCCAGCAGTGCGGACAGGATTTTCGAGCAGTTCTTC. Residues: CASSADRIFEQFF.

This chain joins TRBV5-8 and TRBJ2-5; D gene unclear. This CDR3 has 13 amino acids. Between the trimmed V and J ends, which lost 0 bases and 6 bases, there was a span of 9 bases. The germline V gene encodes CDR1 SGHTS and CDR2 YDEGEE. CDR3 residues: CASSLAAKKTQYF. As DNA, the CDR3 is TGTGCCAGCAGCTTGGCTGCGAAGAAGACCCAGTACTTC.

This clone has only one observation. The V and J genes are TRBV24-1 and TRBJ2-2, with TRBD2 matching 7 bases. The germline gives CDR1 KGHDR, CDR2 SFDVKD. The CDR3 has 16 residues. V shed 5 bases, J shed 6 bases, and the junction held 11 bases outside the gene matches. CDR3 amino acids: CATSGGAGSGAGELFF. CDR3 bases: TGTGCCACCAGTGGCGGAGCGGGGTCGGGTGCCGGGGAGCTGTTTTTT.

The rearrangement uses TRBV30 and TRBJ2-1, with 9 bases matching TRBD2. This CDR3 has 11 residues. V dropped 8 bases and J dropped 6; count of bases not matched to a gene: 2. Germline CDR1 and CDR2: GTSNPN and SVGIG (reference sequence). The CDR3 is CARGLANEQFF. The CDR3, as DNA: TGTGCCCGGGGACTAGCCAATGAGCAGTTCTTC.

This clone was counted between two and nine times. The chain links TRBV27 to TRBJ2-4, with a tentative D call TRBD2 (6 bases). The germline V and J ends were trimmed by 2 bases and 4 bases, with 6 bases remaining between them. CDR3 length equals 13 residues. The germline gives CDR1 MNHEY, CDR2 SMNVEV (reference sequence). The DNA for the CDR3 is TGTGCCAGCAGTTTAGGGGGGAAAAACATTCAGTACTTC. Encoded protein: CASSLGGKNIQYF.

This clone was seen just once. The J gene is TRBJ1-2, the V gene TRBV5-1, with D possibly TRBD1 on 6 matching bases. In germline, CDR1 is SGHRS, CDR2 YFSETQ. V shed 3 bases and J shed 4 bases, with 13 bases lying between them. The CDR3 runs 14 residues. The CDR3 is CASSSSDRLYGYTF. The CDR3 DNA sequence: TGCGCCAGCAGCTCCTCTGACAGGCTCTATGGCTACACCTTC. Variable domain in full (rest from reference TRBV5-1 and TRBJ1-2): KAGVTQTPRYLIKTRGQQVTLSCSPISGHRSVSWYQQTPGQGLQFLFEYFSETQRNKGNFPGRFSGRQFSNSRSEMNVSTLELGDSALYLCASSSSDRLYGYTFGSGTRLTVV.

This chain connects TRBV30 to TRBJ2-2; D is ambiguous. V was trimmed by 2 bases and J by 1 base, leaving 2 bases between them. The CDR3 runs 12 residues. Looked up from germline, CDR1 is GTSNPN and CDR2 is SVGIG (reference sequence). For the CDR3, the DNA is TGTGCCTGGAGTCAGAACACCGGGGAGCTGTTTTTT. As protein: CAWSQNTGELFF.

The genes are TRBV7-9 and TRBJ2-7; 11 bases agree with TRBD1. J gave up 5 bases and V 1 base, and 4 bases lay outside the gene matches. The CDR3 covers 15 residues. Looked up from germline, CDR1 is SEHNR and CDR2 is FQNEAQ (reference sequence). The CDR3 sequence: CASSLGDRGFHEQYF. The CDR3, as DNA: TGTGCCAGCAGCTTAGGGGACAGGGGGTTTCACGAGCAGTACTTC. The variable domain in full, completed from reference TRBV7-9 and TRBJ2-7, reads DTGVSQNPRHKITKRGQNVTFRCDPISEHNRLYWYRQTLGQGPEFLTYFQNEAQLEKSRLLSDRFSAERPKGSFSTLEIQRTEQGDSAMYLCASSLGDRGFHEQYFGPGTRLTVT.

V and J are TRBV6-4 and TRBJ2-3, with TRBD2 matching over 8 bases. The CDR3 is 15 amino acids. V lost 2 bases, J lost 2 bases, and 3 bases stayed unmatched. Per germline, CDR1 MRHNA and CDR2 SNTAGT. The CDR3 reads CASSDRAGDTDTQYF. CDR3 coding DNA: TGTGCCAGCAGTGACCGAGCGGGAGACACAGATACGCAGTATTTT.

The V gene is TRBV29-1, the J gene TRBJ2-1; D is perhaps TRBD2 (5 bases). CDR3 length: 18 amino acids. The V gene lost 3 bases and the J gene lost 8 bases, with 29 bases spanning the gap. Germline V gene sequence: CDR1 SQVTM, CDR2 ANQGSEA. The CDR3, as DNA: TGCAGCGTTGACTGGGCAGGCTCTGTGGGCCGCCGAGCGGATGAGCAGTTCTTC. It translates to CSVDWAGSVGRRADEQFF.

The chain employs TRBV27 and TRBJ2-3; the match to TRBD1 covers 9 bases. The germline CDR1 and CDR2 sequences are MNHEY and SMNVEV (reference sequence). CDR3 length: 15 residues. The V gene end was trimmed by 4 bases and the J gene end by 6 bases; junction bases not matched to a gene: 8. CDR3 loop: CASSSPGQGKDTQYF. CDR3 coding DNA: TGTGCCAGCAGTTCGCCGGGACAGGGTAAGGATACGCAGTATTTT.

CDR3: CATRGGTGETQYF. Here the CDR3 DNA reads TGTGCCACCAGGGGGGGGACGGGAGAGACCCAGTACTTC. The chain joins TRBV24-1 to TRBJ2-5; TRBD2 matches at 7 bases. Germline V gives CDR1 KGHDR, CDR2 SFDVKD. With 7 bases clipped from V and 4 bases from J, the junction kept 5 bases outside the gene matches. The CDR3 is made up of 13 amino acids.

This chain links TRBV12-3 or TRBV12-4 with TRBJ2-5; D gene ambiguous. The CDR3 covers 12 residues. V lost 4 bases and J 5 bases, leaving 8 bases between the germline ends. The CDR3 is CASSSFPETQYF. The DNA of the CDR3 is TGTGCCAGCAGTTCTTTTCCGGAGACCCAGTACTTC.

The V gene is TRBV5-6, the J gene TRBJ2-2; D gene unclear. Trimming pared 4 bases from V and 2 bases from J, leaving 12 bases between. The CDR3 consists of 15 residues. From germline, CDR1 is SGHDT and CDR2 YYEEEE. The CDR3, as DNA: TGTGCCAGCAGCGCGGCATTTGGAAACACCGGGGAGCTGTTTTTT. Protein sequence: CASSAAFGNTGELFF.

V and J are TRBV7-2 and TRBJ2-3; 8 nucleotides agree with TRBD2. Germline V CDR1 and CDR2: SGHTA, FQGNSA. The trim removed 1 base at V and 5 bases at J, leaving 14 bases unmatched. This CDR3 is built from 18 residues. Written as DNA, the CDR3 is TGTGCCAGCAGCTTAGGTCCTAGCGGGTCTCTAACCCTAGATACGCAGTATTTT. Residues: CASSLGPSGSLTLDTQYF.

The gene calls are TRBV19 and TRBJ2-3; no clear D gene. CDR1 and CDR2 from the germline V gene are LNHDA and SQIVND (reference sequence). The CDR3 is 15 amino acids. Between the trimmed V and J ends, which lost 7 bases and 1 base, there was a span of 15 bases. As DNA, the CDR3 is TGTGCCAGTACCATGCAGGCAGGCGGCACAGATACGCAGTATTTT. It specifies CASTMQAGGTDTQYF.

In this sample, this clone turned up once. The chain joins TRBV28 to TRBJ2-7; no clear D. The V gene lost 5 bases and the J gene lost 6 bases, with 17 bases spanning the gap. The CDR3 sequence is 14 residues long. The germline gives CDR1 MDHEN, CDR2 SYDVKM. The CDR3 nucleotides are TGTGCCAGCAGTGGGTCCTCGGAGAAGGGCGAGCAGTACTTC. Translation gives CASSGSSEKGEQYF.

The chain uses TRBV24-1 and TRBJ2-3; 11 bases fit TRBD1. With V trimmed by 3 bases and J by 1 base, 2 bases remained unmatched. Per germline, CDR1 KGHDR and CDR2 SFDVKD. This CDR3 spans 16 amino acids. CDR3 sequence (DNA): TGTGCCACCAGTGATCCGGACAGGGGGCGCACAGATACGCAGTATTTT. Protein: CATSDPDRGRTDTQYF.

The chain has TRBV4-2 and TRBJ2-5; TRBD2 matches at 9 bases. This CDR3 has 16 amino acids. Germline CDR1 and CDR2: LGHNA and YNFKEQ. The J segment lost 4 bases and the V segment lost 0 bases, leaving 6 bases of the junction unmatched. The CDR3 sequence: CASSQEGGTSRETQYF. For the CDR3, the DNA is TGTGCCAGCAGCCAAGAAGGAGGGACTAGCAGAGAGACCCAGTACTTC.

This chain uses TRBV3-1 (or the pseudogene TRBV3-2) with TRBJ1-5; D is undetermined. Germline-derived CDR1 and CDR2 are LGHDT and YNNKEL (reference sequence). The CDR3 contains 12 residues. V lost 0 bases and J lost 7, with 4 bases in between. CDR3 bases: TGTGCCAGCAGCCAAGATCAACAGCCCCAGCATTTT. It yields the protein CASSQDQQPQHF.

The genes are TRBV6-5 and TRBJ2-7, with 9 bases fitting TRBD1. The trim removed 2 bases at V and 6 bases at J, leaving 2 bases unmatched. Germline CDR1 is MNHEY and CDR2 is SVGAGI. The CDR3 contains 13 residues. The CDR3 protein is CASSYPDRGEQYF. The CDR3 nucleotides are TGTGCCAGCAGTTACCCGGACAGGGGCGAGCAGTACTTC.